The sequence of this TCR beta chain was determined in a study of technical replicates of blood from several donors. The length of the CDR3 is 16 residues. Germline CDR1 reads SGHVS; CDR2 reads FNYEAQ. V was shortened by 0 bases and J by 6 bases, with 16 bases between the two germline ends. Using immunoSEQ multiplex PCR, the repertoire was profiled, and TCRdb retains in-frame clones only, with some absent. The data hold approximately 75,000 clones, with 75% to 85% observed a single time. Sequenced sample: PBMCs. The sequence was collected from a human donor in good health. Some clones in this sample may be carry-over from other donors' samples. The chain couples TRBV7-6 to TRBJ2-3; unclear D gene. The CDR3 DNA follows: TGTGCCAGCAGCTTAGCGCCCGGAGAGCGCGAGGATACGCAGTATTTT. It specifies CASSLAPGEREDTQYF.